These T cell receptor beta chains were read from a single sample in a study of tumor-infiltrating lymphocytes in primary liver carcinoma. TCRdb ran MiXCR on the multiplex PCR reads and lists one entry per CDR3 protein. Of approximately 300,000 distinct CDR3 sequences in the sample, 65% were seen once. The sequencing input was peripheral blood. Every receptor here comes from a man aged 35 to 55 with primary liver carcinoma and hepatitis B virus infection. Both conserved end residues are part of each CDR3. A D gene is named only where the DNA matches it firmly. Clone size is given for some rows only: seen once, a few or many times, or a class if the clone is expanded.

>-|TRBJ2-1|-|TRBV11-3
CASSACSYNEQFF
TGTGCCAGCAGCGCCTGTTCTTACAATGAACAGTTCTTC
>many|TRBJ2-7|-|TRBV12-3/TRBV12-4
CASSYRPGSYEQYF
TGTGCCAGCAGCTACAGGCCGGGCTCCTACGAGCAGTACTTC
>-|TRBJ2-3|-|TRBV11-2
CASGNGASTPTDTRCF
TGTGCCAGCGGTAACGGGGCTTCAACACCCACAGATACGCGGTGTTTT
>-|TRBJ2-7|-|TRBV5-1
CASSPAKGHAYERYF
TGCGCCAGCAGTCCTGCGAAAGGACACGCCTACGAGCGGTACTTC
>many|TRBJ1-2|-|TRBV10-3
CAISLDSNYGYTF
TGTGCCATCAGCCTCGACAGTAACTATGGCTACACCTTC
>-|TRBJ2-3|TRBD1|TRBV11-2
CASNLGGEPTDTQYF
TGTGCCAGCAACTTAGGGGGCGAGCCCACAGATACGCAATATTTT
>-|TRBJ2-7|TRBD1|TRBV5-1
CASSLGKQGARNEQYF
TGCGCCAGCAGCTTGGGGAAACAGGGGGCGCGGAACGAGCAGTACTTC
>many|TRBJ2-3|-|TRBV6-1
CASSEAPGPPLDTQYF
TGTGCCAGCAGTGAAGCGCCCGGACCCCCCCTAGATACGCAGTATTTT
>few|TRBJ2-1|TRBD2|TRBV29-1
CSVAEVKGVSSGENEQFF
TGCAGCGTAGCAGAAGTCAAAGGCGTAAGTAGCGGGGAGAATGAGCAGTTCTTC
>many|TRBJ2-7|-|TRBV6-1
CASSEADRSSYEQYF
TGTGCCAGCAGTGAAGCAGACAGGAGCTCCTACGAGCAGTACTTC
>-|TRBJ2-7|-|TRBV7-9
CASSSTAWANEQYF
TGTGCCAGCAGCTCCACCGCGTGGGCCAATGAGCAGTACTTC
>-|TRBJ2-5|-|TRBV6-5
CASSFREGLTYHEQYF
TGTGCCAGCAGTTTCAGGGAAGGACTCACCTACCATGAGCAGTACTTC
>-|TRBJ2-7|TRBD2|TRBV6-2/TRBV6-3
CASSYLRTSGRIPEQHF
TGCGCCAGCAGTTACTTGCGGACTAGCGGGAGAATCCCCGAGCAGCACTTC
>-|TRBJ2-1|-|TRBV11-2
CASSSGTGGGHQGQFF
TGTGCCAGCAGCTCTGGGACTGGTGGGGGGCACCAGGGGCAGTTCTTC
>-|TRBJ1-1|-|TRBV10-3
CAIQEGGVNTETFF
TGTGCCATCCAAGAGGGAGGAGTGAACACTGAAACTTTCTTT
>many|TRBJ1-1|-|TRBV13
CASSLLHSHTEAFF
TGTGCCAGCAGCTTATTACACAGCCACACTGAAGCTTTCTTT
>many|TRBJ1-4|-|TRBV6-5
CASKGPTRFEKLFF
TGTGCCAGCAAGGGACCCACAAGATTCGAAAAACTGTTTTTT
>few|TRBJ2-1|TRBD2|TRBV6-4
CASSTSGENEQFF
TGTGCCAGCAGTACTAGCGGGGAAAATGAGCAGTTCTTC
>-|TRBJ2-7|-|TRBV4-2
CASSHLSGSSYEQYF
TGTGCCAGCAGCCATCTGTCAGGATCCTCCTACGAGCAGTACTTC
>many|TRBJ2-1|-|TRBV12-3/TRBV12-4
CASSLMVGVSNEQFF
TGTGCCAGCAGTTTGATGGTGGGAGTCTCCAATGAGCAGTTCTTC
>-|TRBJ2-5|TRBD2|TRBV5-1
CACSGLVPYQETQYF
TGCGCCTGCAGCGGACTAGTCCCGTACCAAGAGACCCAGTACTTC
>-|TRBJ2-1|-|TRBV6-5
CASIWRSSYNEQFF
TGTGCCAGCATCTGGAGGAGTTCCTACAATGAGCAGTTCTTC
>-|TRBJ2-2|-|TRBV14
CASSQVHANTGEPFF
TGTGCCAGCAGCCAAGTTCACGCGAACACCGGGGAGCCGTTTTTT